Listed here are 5 T cell receptor beta chains from one sample, sequenced in a study of monozygotic twins with cystic fibrosis. Produced via immunoSEQ multiplex PCR; TCRdb's table is partial and in-frame only. In the table there are 17,000 or so clones, over 95% of which are singletons. Sequenced sample: blood. These TCRs come from a girl aged 2-10 years with cystic fibrosis.

The chain is built from TRBV27 and TRBJ1-6, with D hard to call. The CDR3 has 15 amino acids. Trimming removed 10 bases from V and 0 bases from J, with 13 bases in between. Looked up from germline, CDR1 is MNHEY and CDR2 is SMNVEV (reference sequence). CDR3: CATSVGGSYNSPLHF. In DNA, the CDR3 is TGTGCCACCAGCGTCGGTGGCTCCTATAATTCACCCCTCCACTTT.

Here the CDR3 reads CASSLELAGNEQFF. CDR3 DNA: TGCGCCAGCAGCTTGGAACTAGCGGGCAATGAGCAGTTCTTC. The J gene is TRBJ2-1, the V gene TRBV5-1, with TRBD2 matching over 9 bases. The CDR3 sequence is 14 residues long. Trimming removed 0 bases from V and 6 bases from J; junction bases left unmatched: 1. Germline CDR1 SGHRS, CDR2 YFSETQ.

This chain joins TRBV2 and TRBJ2-3; the match to TRBD2 covers 13 bases. Germline CDR1 SNHLY, CDR2 FYNNEI. This CDR3 comprises 15 residues. The junction had 4 bases not matched to a gene; V was cut back by 7 bases and J by 3 bases. The CDR3 bases are TGTGCCAGCACCGGGACTAGCGGGGCAACAGATACGCAGTATTTT. Its translation is CASTGTSGATDTQYF.

The chain links TRBV6-5 to TRBJ1-5; no firm D call. CDR1 MNHEY and CDR2 SVGAGI come from the germline V gene. The CDR3 sequence is 15 residues long. Trimming took off 6 bases at V and 6 bases at J, with 18 bases between the two ends. CDR3 nucleotide sequence: TGTGCCAGCAGCCCCACGGGAGGTGATTTTCAGCCCCAGCATTTT. This encodes CASSPTGGDFQPQHF.

The chain uses TRBV7-2 and TRBJ1-6; tentatively, D is TRBD1 (6 bases). CDR3 length equals 15 residues. V dropped 1 base and J dropped 7 bases, with 11 bases sitting between them. Germline V gene data show CDR1 as SGHTA and CDR2 as FQGNSA. CDR3 residues: CASSLGGATNSPLHF. As DNA, the CDR3 is TGTGCCAGCAGCTTAGGGGGGGCCACGAATTCACCCCTCCACTTT.